This passage covers 27 T cell receptor beta chains from one sample sequenced in a study of CD8+ T cells in alopecia areata. Following extraction, RNA underwent reverse transcription to cDNA, which served as the sequencing template. TCRdb's table, derived via immunoSEQ multiplex PCR, lists solely in-frame clones and lacks some. This repertoire shows about 190,000 clones, approximately 56% found once; its top ten account for approximately 0.7%. Treatment indicated: oral pan-JAK inhibitor, 5-10 mg twice daily. The starting material was CD4+ T cells sorted from blood, obtained at week 4, from a patient treated with tofacitinib. The receptor set was obtained from a human donor with alopecia areata.

V gene TRBV29-1 combines with J gene TRBJ2-1; TRBD2 aligns across 14 bases. In germline, CDR1 is SQVTM, CDR2 ANQGSEA. V gave up 7 bases and J gave up 5 bases; unmatched junction bases: 10. CDR3 length: 16 residues. The CDR3 reads CSASGTSGSRNNEQFF. CDR3 in DNA: TGCAGCGCCTCCGGGACTAGCGGGAGTAGGAACAATGAGCAGTTCTTC.

There are a few counts of this clone. This chain uses TRBV30 with TRBJ2-7; a weak D match, TRBD1 (5 bases). CDR1 is GTSNPN and CDR2 is SVGIG in the germline V gene (reference sequence). The CDR3 length is 16 residues. V was trimmed by 4 bases and J by 9 bases, leaving 28 bases between them. CDR3 in amino acids: CAWTPGWQGLPLGQYF. As DNA, the CDR3 is TGTGCCTGGACCCCAGGGTGGCAGGGCCTCCCGTTGGGGCAGTACTTC.

The rearrangement uses TRBV14 and TRBJ1-1, with D unclear. Trimming took 1 base from V and 4 from J, leaving 13 bases between them. In germline, CDR1 is SGHDN, CDR2 FVKESK. CDR3 size: 15 residues. CDR3 loop: CASSQGAGVSTEAFF. The CDR3 DNA reads TGTGCCAGCAGCCAAGGGGCTGGGGTGAGCACTGAAGCTTTCTTT.

The chain carries TRBV29-1 and TRBJ2-7; D gene ambiguous. The CDR3 totals 14 residues. The germline CDR1 and CDR2 sequences are SQVTM and ANQGSEA. Trimming took 4 bases from V and 2 from J, leaving 15 bases between them. CDR3: CSVGKLGLPYEQYF. The DNA of the CDR3 is TGCAGCGTTGGAAAACTGGGCCTGCCCTACGAGCAGTACTTC.

This rearrangement joins TRBV30 to TRBJ2-3; 8 bases are shared with TRBD1. The V gene end was trimmed by 5 bases and the J gene end by 4 bases; junction bases not matched to a gene: 8. CDR1 GTSNPN and CDR2 SVGIG come from the germline V gene (reference sequence). The CDR3 has 14 residues. The CDR3 DNA reads TGTGCCTGGGACCAGGGGGCGCTTCCAGATACGCAGTATTTT. Amino acids: CAWDQGALPDTQYF.

This clone was counted a few times. V usage is TRBV25-1 and J usage is TRBJ1-4; the D is unclear. The germline CDR1 and CDR2 sequences are MGHDK and SYGVNS. The CDR3 is 14 amino acids. The V end lost 3 bases, the J end lost 2 bases, and 7 bases lay between the germline ends. This CDR3 is CASSEVSTNEKLFF. The CDR3 nucleotides are TGTGCCAGCAGTGAGGTTTCTACTAATGAAAAACTGTTTTTT.

This chain connects TRBV27 to TRBJ2-5, with TRBD2 identical over 7 bases. The CDR3 contains 14 residues. Germline trimming cut 0 bases from V and 5 bases from J; bases unmatched to any gene: 3. Germline V gene data show CDR1 as MNHEY and CDR2 as SMNVEV (reference sequence). CDR3 region: CASSLSGRTETQYF. The DNA of the CDR3 is TGTGCCAGCAGTTTATCCGGGAGGACGGAGACCCAGTACTTC.

The chain carries TRBV19 and TRBJ2-6; D possibly corresponds to TRBD2 (5 bases). The V and J ends lost 3 bases and 4 bases respectively, with 10 bases between them. There are 15 residues in the CDR3. The germline CDR1 and CDR2 sequences are LNHDA and SQIVND (reference sequence). The CDR3 region is CASSIRGLGANVLTF. Written as DNA, the CDR3 is TGTGCCAGTAGTATTCGGGGTCTCGGGGCCAACGTCCTGACTTTC. Together with reference TRBV19 and TRBJ2-6, the CDR3 gives the full variable domain: DGGITQSPKYLFRKEGQNVTLSCEQNLNHDAMYWYRQDPGQGLRLIYYSQIVNDFQKGDIAEGYSVSREKKESFPLTVTSAQKNPTAFYLCASSIRGLGANVLTFGAGSRLTVL.

The J gene is TRBJ2-5, the V gene TRBV10-2; 10 bases are a match to TRBD2. The CDR3 has 13 residues. Trimming removed 5 bases from V and 9 bases from J; junction bases left unmatched: 6. CDR1 is WSHSY, CDR2 SAAADI, per germline. The CDR3 loop reads CASSPTTSGSQYF. The CDR3 region has the DNA TGCGCCAGCAGTCCCACGACTAGCGGGTCCCAGTACTTC.

This chain connects TRBV27 to TRBJ2-5; a possible D gene is TRBD1 (6 bases). The CDR3 has 15 amino acids. Looked up from germline, CDR1 is MNHEY and CDR2 is SMNVEV (reference sequence). V shed 5 bases and J shed 5 bases, with 18 bases lying between them. CDR3 region: CASSPRTDPWETQYF. The CDR3, as DNA: TGTGCCAGCAGTCCGAGGACAGATCCCTGGGAGACCCAGTACTTC.

This clone was found a few times. CDR3 coding DNA: TGTGCCAGCAGTTTAGGGCCCTCCTACAATGAGCAGTTCTTC. Protein sequence: CASSLGPSYNEQFF. V gene TRBV27 combines with J gene TRBJ2-1; D is uncertain. The length of the CDR3 is 14 residues. V dropped 2 bases and J dropped 0 bases, with 5 bases sitting between them. The germline CDR1 and CDR2 sequences are MNHEY and SMNVEV (reference sequence).

The CDR3 nucleotides read TGCAGCACCCGACAGGGGGGGAACTATGGCTACACCTTC. It specifies CSTRQGGNYGYTF. The V gene is TRBV29-1, the J gene TRBJ1-2; 9 positions agree with TRBD1. The germline CDR1 and CDR2 sequences are SQVTM and ANQGSEA. V shed 8 bases, J shed 2 bases, and the junction held 6 bases outside the gene matches. This CDR3 region has 13 residues.

The chain carries TRBV29-1 and TRBJ2-1, with D unresolved. The CDR3 extends over 13 amino acids. Germline loops: CDR1 SQVTM, CDR2 ANQGSEA. V shed 8 bases and J shed 1 base, with 12 bases lying between them. The CDR3 DNA reads as TGCAGCCCAACTTTTGATTCCTACAATGAGCAGTTCTTC. Amino acid sequence: CSPTFDSYNEQFF.

This clone was detected only a few times. The chain uses TRBV9 and TRBJ2-7, with 10 positions matching TRBD2. The J segment lost 6 bases and the V segment lost 4 bases, leaving 10 bases of the junction unmatched. The CDR3 is made up of 15 amino acids. Germline-derived CDR1 and CDR2 are SGDLS and YYNGEE. CDR3 loop: CASSTEGIAGGEQYF. In nucleotides, the CDR3 is TGTGCCAGCAGCACCGAGGGGATAGCGGGAGGCGAGCAGTACTTC. The whole variable domain, remainder taken from reference TRBV9 and TRBJ2-7, is DSGVTQTPKHLITATGQRVTLRCSPRSGDLSVYWYQQSLDQGLQFLIQYYNGEERAKGNILERFSAQQFPDLHSELNLSSLELGDSALYFCASSTEGIAGGEQYFGPGTRLTVT.

The V and J genes are TRBV15 and TRBJ1-5; D gene unclear. The V and J ends lost 8 bases and 8 bases respectively, with 10 bases between them. CDR1 is LNHNV and CDR2 is YYDKDF in the germline V gene (reference sequence). This CDR3 comprises 11 residues. Here the CDR3 DNA reads TGTGCCACCGGTGACGAGGAGCCCCAGCATTTT. Encoded protein: CATGDEEPQHF.

This rearrangement joins TRBV15 to TRBJ1-5, with a possible D match to TRBD1 (5 bases). CDR1 is LNHNV and CDR2 is YYDKDF in the germline V gene (reference sequence). Deletions cut 5 bases from V and 0 bases from J, with 17 bases between. The CDR3 spans 17 residues. The CDR3 DNA reads TGTGCCACCAGCGGAGGGGCGGGGGGAGTTAGCAATCAGCCCCAGCATTTT. Translating it yields CATSGGAGGVSNQPQHF. Complete variable domain (other parts from reference TRBV15 and TRBJ1-5): DAMVIQNPRYQVTQFGKPVTLSCSQTLNHNVMYWYQQKSSQAPKLLFHYYDKDFNNEADTPDNFQSRRPNTSFCFLDIRSPGLGDTAMYLCATSGGAGGVSNQPQHFGDGTRLSIL.

A few counts support this clone. This chain connects TRBV29-1 to TRBJ2-1; D is unresolved. Germline CDR1 is SQVTM and CDR2 is ANQGSEA. The V and J ends lost 7 bases and 7 bases respectively, with 11 bases between them. This CDR3 contains 11 residues. The CDR3 DNA sequence: TGCAGCGCGTACCGCCCAAATGAGCAGTTCTTC. Translating it yields CSAYRPNEQFF.

This clone appeared once. V and J are TRBV5-1 and TRBJ2-7; D gene ambiguous. V gave up 5 bases and J gave up 2 bases, with 8 bases separating them. The V gene's germline CDR1 is SGHRS and CDR2 YFSETQ. The CDR3 has 12 residues. In nucleotides, the CDR3 is TGCGCCAGCAGTGGGTTGACCTACGAGCAGTACTTC. It translates to CASSGLTYEQYF.

The chain couples TRBV27 to TRBJ1-2; a weak D match, TRBD1 (6 bases). There are 16 residues in the CDR3. CDR1 and CDR2 (germline): MNHEY, SMNVEV (reference sequence). Trimming left V 3 bases short and J 5 bases short, with 19 bases between. The CDR3 here is CASSFRDRTEKYGYTF. The CDR3 coding sequence is TGTGCCAGCAGTTTCCGAGACAGGACGGAGAAATATGGCTACACCTTC.

This clone has only a few counts. In the same sample, other DNA sequences code for this CDR3. The rearrangement joins TRBV29-1 to TRBJ2-5; the match to TRBD1 covers 7 bases. Germline V lookup: CDR1 SQVTM, CDR2 ANQGSEA. V dropped 4 bases and J dropped 5; count of bases not matched to a gene: 4. The length of the CDR3 is 12 residues. The CDR3 loop reads CSVGRRGETQYF. CDR3 DNA sequence: TGCAGCGTTGGTCGCAGGGGGGAGACCCAGTACTTC. The complete variable domain, with remaining parts taken from reference TRBV29-1 and TRBJ2-5, reads SAVISQKPSRDICQRGTSLTIQCQVDSQVTMMFWYRQQPGQSLTLIATANQGSEATYESGFVIDKFPISRPNLTFSTLTVSNMSPEDSSIYLCSVGRRGETQYFGPGTRLLVL.

The genes are TRBV30 and TRBJ1-2, with 8 bases that match TRBD1. V trimming: 5 bases; J trimming: 7 bases; junction bases outside the gene matches: 12. The CDR3 consists of 14 residues. Per the germline V gene, CDR1 is GTSNPN and CDR2 is SVGIG (reference sequence). CDR3 bases: TGTGCCTGGTCCCTGACAGGGGTTCCTCTTGGCTACACCTTC. Protein sequence: CAWSLTGVPLGYTF.

In its sample, this clone was seen a few times. V and J are TRBV5-4 and TRBJ2-4; perhaps TRBD2 as D (5 bases). Germline CDR1 SGHNT, CDR2 YYREEE (reference sequence). The CDR3 runs to 14 residues. The germline V and J ends were trimmed by 2 bases and 6 bases, with 12 bases remaining between them. The CDR3 region has the DNA TGTGCCAGCAGCTTCGGAGGCGGCGGAAACATTCAGTACTTC. Its translation is CASSFGGGGNIQYF.

The rearrangement joins TRBV27 to TRBJ1-2, with 7 bases that match TRBD1. The CDR3 is 15 residues long. The V segment lost 5 bases and the J segment 1 base; nucleotides outside the gene matches: 7. Germline V gives CDR1 MNHEY, CDR2 SMNVEV (reference sequence). CDR3 DNA: TGTGCCAGCAGTACGCTCAGGGGGTTTAACTATGGCTACACCTTC. This codes for CASSTLRGFNYGYTF.

The chain employs TRBV30 and TRBJ1-2; D gene unclear. The CDR3 has 13 residues. Germline V gives CDR1 GTSNPN, CDR2 SVGIG (reference sequence). V lost 3 bases and J 4 bases, leaving 12 bases between the germline ends. The CDR3 spells CAWRSSVSYGYTF. The CDR3 nucleotides read TGTGCCTGGAGATCCTCGGTTTCCTATGGCTACACCTTC.

This clone was detected once. V and J are TRBV30 and TRBJ1-2; 8 nucleotides align to TRBD1. The J segment lost 5 bases and the V segment lost 3 bases, leaving 5 bases of the junction unmatched. The CDR3 runs 13 residues. Germline V gene sequence: CDR1 GTSNPN, CDR2 SVGIG (reference sequence). The CDR3 DNA sequence: TGTGCCTGGAGGGGGACAGGCCGTTATGGCTACACCTTC. This translates into CAWRGTGRYGYTF.

The V gene is TRBV10-3, the J gene TRBJ2-2; TRBD2 matches 10 bases. V was pared by 4 bases and J by 1 base, with 6 bases of the junction left unmatched. From germline, CDR1 is ENHRY and CDR2 SYGVKD. The CDR3 has 17 residues. The CDR3, as DNA: TGTGCCATCAGTGGAACAACTAGCGGGGTGAACACCGGGGAGCTGTTTTTT. Amino acids: CAISGTTSGVNTGELFF.

V and J are TRBV13 and TRBJ2-5; D is ambiguous. V was cut by 5 bases and J by 3 bases, with 13 bases left in between. From germline, CDR1 is PRHDT and CDR2 FYEKMQ (reference sequence). The CDR3 contains 14 residues. The CDR3 region has the DNA TGTGCCAGCAGCCCACAGCTAGTCGAAGAGACCCAGTACTTC. Its protein product is CASSPQLVEETQYF.